This T cell receptor (beta chain) was identified during a study of blood T cell repertoires in COVID-19. Looking at the study overall: Specimens from acute and convalescent COVID-19 originated in the United States, Italy and Spain. Sample material is recorded as cDNA or gDNA derived from T cells, B-cell-depleted T cells, or PBMCs.

Authors' analysis steps: Researchers report that nucleated cell counts were estimated from reference gene primer amplification. The protocol was immunoSEQ multiplex PCR, while the TCRdb copy is restricted to in-frame clones and leaves out a portion. The V and J calls and clone size were taken over from that table, and D and trimming were inferred from the DNA. The table shows about 280,000 clones, with 65% to 90% occurring only once. The germline gives CDR1 MNHEY, CDR2 SVGAGI. The germline V and J ends were trimmed by 7 bases and 3 bases, with 16 bases remaining between them. The CDR3 spans 14 residues.

Sequencing was done on a sample of peripheral blood. This receptor was obtained from a man aged 50-59 years with active or convalescent COVID-19. The rearrangement links TRBV6-5 to TRBJ2-7; D is perhaps TRBD1 (6 bases). CDR3 in DNA: TGTGCCAGCACCACCCGCAGGGGCAACTACGAGCAGTACTTC. Translating gives CASTTRRGNYEQYF.